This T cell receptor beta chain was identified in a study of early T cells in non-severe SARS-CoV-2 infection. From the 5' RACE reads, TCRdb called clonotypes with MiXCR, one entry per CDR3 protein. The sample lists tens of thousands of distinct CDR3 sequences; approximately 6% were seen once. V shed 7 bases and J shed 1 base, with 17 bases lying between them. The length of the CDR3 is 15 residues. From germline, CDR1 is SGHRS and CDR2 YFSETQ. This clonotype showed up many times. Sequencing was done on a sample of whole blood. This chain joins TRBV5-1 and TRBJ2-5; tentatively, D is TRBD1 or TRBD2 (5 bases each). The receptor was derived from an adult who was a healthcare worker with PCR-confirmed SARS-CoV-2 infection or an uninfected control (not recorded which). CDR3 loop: CASGTGTNFQETQYF. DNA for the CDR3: TGCGCCAGCGGCACCGGGACGAACTTCCAAGAGACCCAGTACTTC.